This TCR beta chain is from a study of human thymus T cells. General study findings and limits: What appeared biased in thymic and blood repertoires was the usage of V and J genes.

Resections obtained during corrective heart surgery supplied the thymus tissue. Infants, healthy and Finnish, who were having corrective surgery for congenital heart defects served as donors. Regarding this clone: What it recognizes is unknown.

TCRdb's table, derived via immunoSEQ multiplex PCR, lists solely in-frame clones and lacks some. The data contain around 130,000 clones, 90% to 95% of them singletons. V was pared by 2 bases and J by 0 bases, with 11 bases between. Germline CDR1 and CDR2: MNHNY and SVGAGI (reference sequence). The CDR3 sequence is 15 residues long. V gene TRBV6-6 combines with J gene TRBJ2-7, with unresolved D. The TCR sequence derives from a boy younger than two with a congenital heart defect but otherwise immunologically healthy. Material: thymus tissue. The CDR3 coding sequence is TGTGCCAGCAGTTACCCACGGTGGAGCTCCTACGAGCAGTACTTC. Its protein product is CASSYPRWSSYEQYF.